This entry describes one T cell receptor beta chain. Distinct nucleotide sequences in the sample also encode this CDR3. The data were obtained in a study of blood T cell repertoires in COVID-19. In the study's own analysis: For nucleated cells, counts were estimated from reference gene primer amplification. Here immunoSEQ multiplex PCR was the method, and the copy in TCRdb shows in-frame clones only, minus some. Clonal size and the V and J genes are those of that table, whereas D and trimming came from the DNA. This table holds over 250,000 clones, nearly 90% found once. Sequencing input: PBMCs or T cells enriched from blood (not recorded which). This TCR was sampled from a woman aged 55-69 years who had recovered from COVID-19.

CDR3 residues: CATFSGQGDQPQHF. Written as DNA, the CDR3 is TGTGCCACCTTCTCGGGACAGGGTGATCAGCCCCAGCATTTT. The J gene is TRBJ1-5, the V gene TRBV6-5; TRBD1 aligns across 9 bases. The CDR3 length is 14 residues. With 10 bases clipped from V and 5 bases from J, the junction kept 9 bases outside the gene matches. The germline gives CDR1 MNHEY, CDR2 SVGAGI.